The 23 T cell receptor beta chains presented below share a single source sample, sequenced in a study of identical twins. TCRdb redid the calling of the 5' RACE reads with MiXCR, one entry per CDR3 protein. The sample holds about 660,000 distinct CDR3 sequences, more than 6.5% seen once. This sample was shared with a second study, whose subject was yellow fever vaccine responses in identical twins.

Sequenced input: PBMCs. The source of these receptors is a woman aged 18-29 years in good health.

This clonotype was seen many times. This sequence joins TRBV5-1 and TRBJ2-1; 8 nucleotides align to TRBD2. Looked up from germline, CDR1 is SGHRS and CDR2 is YFSETQ. V lost 4 bases, J lost 7 bases, and 7 bases stayed unmatched. This CDR3 has 14 residues. The CDR3 nucleotides are TGCGCCAGCAGCCTGACTAGCGCGGAAAATGAGCAGTTCTTC. Encoded protein: CASSLTSAENEQFF.

This clonotype was seen at least ten times. The genes are TRBV20-1 and TRBJ2-1; 12 nucleotides line up with TRBD2. The trim removed 6 bases at V and 4 bases at J, leaving 7 bases unmatched. Germline V lookup: CDR1 DFQATT, CDR2 SNEGSKA (reference sequence). The CDR3 extends over 15 amino acids. The CDR3 region is CSAEPGLAGYNEQFF. CDR3 nucleotide sequence: TGCAGTGCGGAGCCGGGACTAGCGGGTTACAATGAGCAGTTCTTC.

V gene TRBV28 combines with J gene TRBJ1-4; D remains ambiguous. CDR1 is MDHEN and CDR2 is SYDVKM in the germline V gene. The V and J ends lost 6 bases and 4 bases respectively, with 15 bases between them. The CDR3 runs 15 residues. The CDR3 bases are TGTGCCAGCAGCGCCGCGCAGGATGGTAATGAAAAACTGTTTTTT. Protein sequence: CASSAAQDGNEKLFF.

This clonotype was recorded at least ten times. This rearrangement joins TRBV4-1 to TRBJ2-7; TRBD2 agrees at 9 bases. The length of the CDR3 is 15 residues. Losses at the gene ends were 6 bases for V and 3 bases for J; bases not matched to a gene: 9. The V gene's germline CDR1 is MGHRA and CDR2 YSYEKL. In nucleotides, the CDR3 is TGCGCCAGCAGTAAGTTAGCGGGAGTTCTCTACGAGCAGTACTTC. It codes for CASSKLAGVLYEQYF.

The chain carries TRBV7-2 and TRBJ2-1; 10 nucleotides match TRBD2. After removal of 5 bases from V and 16 bases from J, the junction contained 14 bases not matched to a gene. The CDR3 spans 14 residues. Per the germline V gene, CDR1 is SGHTA and CDR2 is FQGNSA. As DNA, the CDR3 is TGTGCCAGCAGCCCATCTGGTCGGGGGACTAGCGCTTTCTTC. It translates to CASSPSGRGTSAFF.

This clonotype has only a few counts. The chain uses TRBV27 and TRBJ2-7; the match to TRBD2 covers 10 bases. CDR3 length: 14 residues. Per the germline V gene, CDR1 is MNHEY and CDR2 is SMNVEV (reference sequence). V was pared by 5 bases and J by 2 bases, with 3 bases of the junction left unmatched. Here the CDR3 reads CASSDGLAAYEQYF. The DNA of the CDR3 is TGTGCCAGCAGTGACGGACTAGCGGCCTACGAGCAGTACTTC.

This clonotype was counted at least ten times. The chain joins TRBV4-3 to TRBJ2-1, with 7 bases lining up with TRBD1. This CDR3 has 14 residues. Germline CDR1 is LGHNA and CDR2 is YSLEER. Trimming cost V 1 base and J 3 bases; bases outside gene matches: 0. CDR3 DNA sequence: TGCGCCAGCAGCCAAGCAGGGGGCTACAATGAGCAGTTCTTC. This gives the protein CASSQAGGYNEQFF.

J is TRBJ2-1 and V is TRBV28, with TRBD2 matching over 11 bases. Germline assignment: CDR1 MDHEN and CDR2 SYDVKM. Losses at the gene ends were 4 bases for V and 1 base for J; bases not matched to a gene: 3. The CDR3 extends over 16 amino acids. The DNA for the CDR3 is TGTGCCAGCAGTTATAGCGGGAGGGATTCCTACAATGAGCAGTTCTTC. It codes for CASSYSGRDSYNEQFF.

This clonotype showed up just a few times. J is TRBJ2-3 and V is TRBV6-4, with TRBD2 matching over 8 bases. CDR1 is MRHNA and CDR2 is SNTAGT in the germline V gene. This CDR3 contains 15 residues. Trimming took 5 bases from V and 0 from J; bases not matched to a gene: 4. This CDR3 reads CASSSQRGSTDTQYF. In nucleotides, the CDR3 is TGTGCCAGCAGTTCCCAGCGGGGGAGCACAGATACGCAGTATTTT.

This clonotype was detected a few times. This rearrangement joins TRBV20-1 to TRBJ2-7; 8 positions agree with TRBD1. The CDR3 covers 14 residues. Germline CDR1 and CDR2: DFQATT and SNEGSKA (reference sequence). V was clipped by 0 bases and J by 7 bases; unmatched bases: 8. CDR3 residues: CSARDQGARGEQYF. The CDR3 DNA sequence: TGCAGTGCTAGAGATCAGGGGGCCCGGGGTGAGCAGTACTTC.

This clonotype has at least ten counts. The chain couples TRBV6-1 to TRBJ1-5, with D hard to call. This CDR3 comprises 15 residues. The V end lost 6 bases, the J end lost 3 bases, and 15 bases lay between the germline ends. In germline, CDR1 is MNHNS, CDR2 SASEGT. For the CDR3, the DNA is TGTGCCAGCAGAGCCCGCAGAACGGTCAATCAGCCCCAGCATTTT. Protein product: CASRARRTVNQPQHF.

This clonotype has just a few counts. The V and J genes are TRBV7-9 and TRBJ2-1; 14 bases line up with TRBD2. J was trimmed by 9 bases and V by 4 bases; bases with no gene match: 8. Germline-derived CDR1 and CDR2 are SEHNR and FQNEAQ (reference sequence). This CDR3 has 16 amino acids. CDR3 region: CASSSKTSGGATEQFF. The CDR3 nucleotides read TGTGCCAGCAGCTCCAAGACTAGCGGGGGGGCTACTGAGCAGTTCTTC.

CDR3 sequence reads: CASSFSGQELYEQYF. The CDR3 DNA sequence: TGCGCCAGCAGCTTTTCGGGACAGGAACTTTACGAGCAGTACTTC. The rearrangement joins TRBV5-1 to TRBJ2-7, with 8 bases identical to TRBD1. V lost 2 bases and J lost 4; bases outside the gene matches: 8. This CDR3 has 15 amino acids. Per germline, CDR1 SGHRS and CDR2 YFSETQ.

This clonotype was picked up many times. V is TRBV24-1 and J is TRBJ2-2; TRBD2 agrees at 8 bases. V shed 5 bases and J 0 bases; nucleotides not matched to a gene: 1. CDR1 and CDR2 (germline): KGHDR, SFDVKD. This CDR3 region has 15 residues. The DNA of the CDR3 is TGTGCCACCAGTGTAGCGGGGACGAACACCGGGGAGCTGTTTTTT. It translates to CATSVAGTNTGELFF.

In this sample, this clonotype turned up a few times. This chain connects TRBV4-3 to TRBJ2-3, with D possibly being TRBD1 or TRBD2 (6 bases each). This CDR3 has 17 amino acids. Germline CDR1 reads LGHNA; CDR2 reads YSLEER. V dropped 0 bases and J dropped 0 bases, with 13 bases sitting between them. DNA of the CDR3: TGCGCCAGCAGCCAAGATAAGGGGGGAATGAGCACAGATACGCAGTATTTT. Amino acids: CASSQDKGGMSTDTQYF.

The chain combines TRBV11-2 with TRBJ2-7; 10 bases line up with TRBD1. With V trimmed by 7 bases and J by 6 bases, 9 bases remained unmatched. The CDR3 runs to 14 residues. The germline gives CDR1 SGHAT, CDR2 FQNNGV. CDR3 DNA sequence: TGTGCCAGCAAGACGACAGGGGGCCGCCCCGAGCAGTACTTC. This translates into CASKTTGGRPEQYF. The whole variable domain, filled in from reference TRBV11-2 and TRBJ2-7, reads EAGVAQSPRYKIIEKRQSVAFWCNPISGHATLYWYQQILGQGPKLLIQFQNNGVVDDSQLPKDRFSAERLKGVDSTLKIQPAKLEDSAVYLCASKTTGGRPEQYFGPGTRLTVT.

This clonotype has just a few counts. The chain couples TRBV20-1 to TRBJ1-2; D not certain. CDR3 size: 13 residues. CDR1 is DFQATT and CDR2 is SNEGSKA in the germline V gene (reference sequence). The ends were cut back, 3 bases at V and 5 bases at J, with 13 bases in the middle. CDR3 in amino acids: CSARDTLEYGYTF. In DNA form, the CDR3 reads TGCAGTGCTAGGGATACCCTGGAGTATGGCTACACCTTC.

The rearrangement joins TRBV7-8 to TRBJ2-7, with D perhaps assigned TRBD1 or TRBD2 (5 bases each). The CDR3 has 13 amino acids. Germline V gives CDR1 SGHVS, CDR2 FQNEAQ. V gave up 6 bases and J gave up 1 base, with 10 bases separating them. CDR3 bases: TGTGCCAGCAGTAGGGACGAATCCTACGAGCAGTACTTC. Translated: CASSRDESYEQYF.

This clonotype has only a few counts. This chain connects TRBV7-9 to TRBJ2-1, with D perhaps TRBD1 (6 bases). Germline CDR1 SEHNR, CDR2 FQNEAQ (reference sequence). The CDR3 runs 15 residues. The V gene lost 5 bases and the J gene lost 7 bases, with 18 bases spanning the gap. Here the CDR3 DNA reads TGTGCCAGCAGCGGGATCGGACAGCCATGGAATGAGCAGTTCTTC. Amino acid sequence: CASSGIGQPWNEQFF.

The chain employs TRBV20-1 and TRBJ2-1, with 7 positions matching TRBD1. The CDR3 length is 16 residues. V trimming: 6 bases; J trimming: 0 bases; junction bases outside the gene matches: 11. CDR1 and CDR2 (germline): DFQATT, SNEGSKA (reference sequence). CDR3 region: CSATARDSRSYNEQFF. The CDR3 DNA sequence: TGCAGTGCGACGGCCCGGGACAGCCGCTCCTACAATGAGCAGTTCTTC.

The table lists this clonotype with many counts. J is TRBJ2-7 and V is TRBV5-1; 7 bases are shared with TRBD1. V lost 4 bases to trimming and J lost 3 bases; unmatched junction nucleotides: 4. CDR1 SGHRS and CDR2 YFSETQ come from the germline V gene. The CDR3 covers 13 residues. CDR3 sequence: CASSPGQFYEQYF. The CDR3 DNA sequence: TGCGCCAGCAGCCCGGGACAGTTCTACGAGCAGTACTTC.

This clonotype was seen more than once but under ten times. V usage is TRBV7-8 and J usage is TRBJ1-4, with TRBD1 matching over 7 bases. CDR3 length: 15 amino acids. V dropped 4 bases and J dropped 3; count of bases not matched to a gene: 5. Germline loops: CDR1 SGHVS, CDR2 FQNEAQ. The CDR3 region has the DNA TGTGCCAGCAGCTACCACAGGGGAGCTAATGAAAAACTGTTTTTT. Amino acids: CASSYHRGANEKLFF.

This chain links TRBV27 with TRBJ2-7; 14 bases are a match to TRBD2. This CDR3 has 15 amino acids. CDR1 and CDR2 from the germline V gene are MNHEY and SMNVEV (reference sequence). The trim removed 10 bases at V and 3 bases at J, leaving 8 bases unmatched. The CDR3 region is CATGYGTSGSYEQYF. CDR3 DNA: TGTGCCACTGGGTACGGGACTAGCGGGAGCTACGAGCAGTACTTC.